Listed below are T cell receptor beta chains from one sample, sequenced in a study of T cells expressing NK-cell markers. TCRdb reprocessed the 5' RACE reads and reports one entry per CDR3 protein, with no DNA. This table holds about 540,000 distinct CDR3 sequences. The sample was blood T cells: a sorted CD56 or NKG2C T cell subset, CD4+ or CD8+ T cells, or bulk PBMC T cells (not recorded which). The receptor set was obtained from a young man in good health. The CDR3 runs from the conserved cysteine through the conserved F or W.

TRBJ2-3	TRBV5-1	CASSLRGSSSTDTQYF
TRBJ2-2	TRBV6-1	CASTSLASWELFF
TRBJ2-2	TRBV29-1	CSVTGTRYPGELFF
TRBJ2-1	TRBV7-9	CASSLEGGSIRNEQFF
TRBJ2-7	TRBV7-2	CASSFAGQVLSGSDEQYF
TRBJ2-4	TRBV10-1	CASSPERDQNIQYF
TRBJ2-7	TRBV10-3	CAMQSRGGEQYF
TRBJ2-6	TRBV20-1	CSANPTGQGTLSGANVLTF
TRBJ2-2	TRBV3-1	CASSQQVSGGELFF
TRBJ2-4	TRBV29-1	CSVVVQAPNIQYF
TRBJ2-3	TRBV18	CASSPSSGSVTDTQYF
TRBJ1-6	TRBV28	CASRLRGLNSPLHF
TRBJ2-7	TRBV12-3/TRBV12-4	CASSLIGGKAQYF
TRBJ1-5	TRBV4-2	CASSQDAGTSNQPQHF
TRBJ2-3	TRBV15	CATSTWTSVSTDTQYF